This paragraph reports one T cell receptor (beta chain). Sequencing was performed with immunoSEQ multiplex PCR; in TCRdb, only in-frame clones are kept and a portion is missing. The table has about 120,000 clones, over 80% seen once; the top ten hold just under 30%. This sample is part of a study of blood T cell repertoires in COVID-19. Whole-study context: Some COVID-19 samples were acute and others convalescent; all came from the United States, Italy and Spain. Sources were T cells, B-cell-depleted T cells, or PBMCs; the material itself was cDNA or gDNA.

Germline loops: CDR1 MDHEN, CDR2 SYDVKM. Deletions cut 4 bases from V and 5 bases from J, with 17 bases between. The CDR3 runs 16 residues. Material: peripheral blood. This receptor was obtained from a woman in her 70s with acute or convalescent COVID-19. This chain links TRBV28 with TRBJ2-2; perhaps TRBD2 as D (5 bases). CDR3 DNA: TGTGCCAGCAGTTCCGATCGTAGAGGGTTGACCGGGGAGCTGTTTTTT. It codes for CASSSDRRGLTGELFF. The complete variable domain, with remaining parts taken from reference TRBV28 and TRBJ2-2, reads DVKVTQSSRYLVKRTGEKVFLECVQDMDHENMFWYRQDPGLGLRLIYFSYDVKMKEKGDIPEGYSVSREKKERFSLILESASTNQTSMYLCASSSDRRGLTGELFFGEGSRLTVL.